This passage covers 9 T cell receptor beta chains from one sample sequenced in a study of shared clonotypes between healthy human individuals. Clones were read by immunoSEQ multiplex PCR, and TCRdb kept only the in-frame ones, dropping some. The repertoire holds just under 350,000 clones, with around 67% as singletons. Sequencing was done on a sample of memory CD4+ T cells sorted from blood. Specified subset: CD45RA-negative fraction. The source is a man aged 25-45 years in good health.

The rearrangement joins TRBV5-6 to TRBJ2-3, with 7 bases aligning to TRBD2. The CDR3 runs to 15 residues. Germline lookup yields CDR1 SGHDT and CDR2 YYEEEE. V was pared by 4 bases and J by 5 bases, with 10 bases of the junction left unmatched. CDR3 sequence reads: CASSRVPLAGDTQYF. CDR3 sequence (DNA): TGTGCCAGCAGCCGGGTTCCCTTAGCGGGAGATACGCAGTATTTT.

The CDR3: CASSLLVDGEQFF. DNA of the CDR3: TGTGCCAGCAGTTTATTGGTTGACGGTGAGCAGTTCTTC. V and J are TRBV28 and TRBJ2-1, with D unresolved. Germline V gives CDR1 MDHEN, CDR2 SYDVKM. The CDR3 covers 13 residues. Trimming removed 1 base from V and 9 bases from J, with 10 bases in between.

The rearrangement uses TRBV27 and TRBJ2-2; TRBD2 might be the D (6 bases). Deletions cut 6 bases from V and 8 bases from J, with 22 bases between. CDR1 and CDR2 (germline): MNHEY, SMNVEV (reference sequence). The CDR3 covers 16 residues. The CDR3 DNA is TGTGCCAGCAGGTCAGCGACTAGAACCATAGGGGGGGAGCTGTTTTTT. Translated: CASRSATRTIGGELFF.

The chain joins TRBV28 to TRBJ1-2, with D possibly TRBD1 on 6 matching bases. The CDR3 has 14 amino acids. CDR1 and CDR2 from the germline V gene are MDHEN and SYDVKM. V dropped 2 bases and J dropped 3 bases, with 10 bases sitting between them. Written as DNA, the CDR3 is TGTGCCAGCAGTTTACAGGGGCTTTACTATGGCTACACCTTC. Amino acid sequence: CASSLQGLYYGYTF.

The genes are TRBV5-1 and TRBJ1-3; 9 nucleotides line up with TRBD1. Unmatched junction bases numbered 11, after V lost 0 bases and J lost 10 bases. This CDR3 comprises 16 residues. Germline assignment: CDR1 SGHRS and CDR2 YFSETQ. CDR3 nucleotide sequence: TGCGCCAGCAGCTTGGAGGCCCCGGGACAGGGTTCTACCATATATTTT. Translating gives CASSLEAPGQGSTIYF. Together with reference TRBV5-1 and TRBJ1-3, the CDR3 gives the full variable domain: KAGVTQTPRYLIKTRGQQVTLSCSPISGHRSVSWYQQTPGQGLQFLFEYFSETQRNKGNFPGRFSGRQFSNSRSEMNVSTLELGDSALYLCASSLEAPGQGSTIYFGEGSWLTVV.

This chain joins TRBV5-4 and TRBJ2-1; 7 nucleotides line up with TRBD1. CDR3 length equals 15 residues. Germline V CDR1 and CDR2: SGHNT, YYREEE (reference sequence). Losses at the gene ends were 3 bases for V and 6 bases for J; bases not matched to a gene: 9. CDR3 in DNA: TGTGCCAGCAGCTGGGACAGACGGACTGGCAATGAGCAGTTCTTC. This translates into CASSWDRRTGNEQFF.

Turning to this clone: A junction boundary mismatches the germline segment, possibly from a read error. This chain uses TRBV5-8 with TRBJ2-7, with 9 bases aligning to TRBD2. CDR1 is SGHTS and CDR2 is YDEGEE in the germline V gene. The CDR3 loop spans 11 amino acids. CDR3 sequence (DNA): TGTGCCAGCAGGAAAACTAGCGGGCTGCACTTC. Its protein is CASRKTSGLHF. Full variable domain (rest looked up from reference TRBV5-8 and TRBJ2-7): EAGVTQSPTHLIKTRGQQATLRCSPISGHTSVYWYQQALGLGLQFLLWYDEGEERNRGNFPPRFSGRQFPNYSSELNVNALELEDSALYLCASRKTSGLHFGPGTRLTVT.

The gene calls are TRBV27 and TRBJ2-1; D is perhaps TRBD2 (7 bases). The CDR3 sequence is 15 residues long. Germline loops: CDR1 MNHEY, CDR2 SMNVEV (reference sequence). The V gene lost 5 bases and the J gene lost 6 bases, with 17 bases spanning the gap. Here the CDR3 reads CASSLADSTGNEQFF. The CDR3, as DNA: TGTGCCAGCAGTCTAGCGGATTCGACAGGCAATGAGCAGTTCTTC.

The chain recombines TRBV10-1 with TRBJ2-7, with 13 bases matching TRBD2. Trimming at V came to 8 bases and at J to 2 bases, leaving 3 bases not matched to a gene. The CDR3 spans 14 residues. The germline V gene has CDR1 WNHNN and CDR2 SYGVQD (reference sequence). The CDR3 protein is CASRGTSGTYEQYF. The CDR3, as DNA: TGCGCCAGCCGAGGGACTAGCGGGACCTACGAGCAGTACTTC.